This record covers a single TCR beta chain. Antigen: not known. This sample was included in a study of shared clonotypes between healthy human individuals. Study outcomes and limitations: In a handful of donors, about 5% of naive CD4 clonotypes appeared in common. Non-shared clonotypes were found to have lower generation probabilities than the clonotypes that were shared by all four of the sorted-subset donors.

Germline V lookup: CDR1 MNHEY, CDR2 SVGAGI. The CDR3 totals 15 residues. The germline V and J ends were trimmed by 0 bases and 6 bases, with 14 bases remaining between them. Naive CD8 cells were CD45RO-negative, positively selected for CCR7, excluding terminally differentiated effector memory CD45RA+ cells. Donors, without exception, were Caucasian adults residing in Nashville, Tennessee. The method was immunoSEQ multiplex PCR; TCRdb's version includes in-frame clones alone and lacks a portion of them. This table holds about 1.9 million clones, around 95% found once. This TCR derives from a man aged 18 to 35 in good health. Some clones in this sample may be carry-over from other donors' samples. The chain recombines TRBV6-5 with TRBJ1-2, with a weak D call TRBD1 (6 bases). Material for sequencing was naive CD8+ T cells from PBMCs. The CDR3 nucleotides read TGTGCCAGCAGTTACTCGTCGGAGGGGGGGAATGGCTACACCTTC. It translates to CASSYSSEGGNGYTF.